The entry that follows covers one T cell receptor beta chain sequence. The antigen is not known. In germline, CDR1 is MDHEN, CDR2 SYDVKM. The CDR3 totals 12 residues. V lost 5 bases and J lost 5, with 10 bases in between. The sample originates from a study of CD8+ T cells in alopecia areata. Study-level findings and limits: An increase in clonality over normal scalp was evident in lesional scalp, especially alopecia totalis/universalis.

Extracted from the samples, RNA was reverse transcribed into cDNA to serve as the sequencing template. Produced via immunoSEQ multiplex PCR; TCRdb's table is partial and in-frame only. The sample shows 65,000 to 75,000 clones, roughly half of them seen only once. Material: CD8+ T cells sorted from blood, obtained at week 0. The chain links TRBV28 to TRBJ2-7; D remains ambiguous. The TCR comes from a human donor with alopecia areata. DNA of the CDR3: TGTGCCAGCAGTCCCCCAGTAAACGAGCAGTACTTC. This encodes CASSPPVNEQYF.